Here is one T cell receptor beta chain with its context. The sample belongs to a study of T-cell reconstitution after alpha-beta-depleted transplantation in children. The CDR3 is made up of 14 amino acids. With V trimmed by 6 bases and J by 8 bases, 8 bases remained unmatched. Construction of the TCRbeta library involved unique molecular identifiers. TCRdb ran MiXCR on the PCR reads and lists one entry per CDR3 protein. This table holds roughly 500,000 distinct CDR3 sequences, roughly an eighth found once. This sequence was found in a human donor who donated a stem cell graft to a child with combined immunodeficiency. Source: PBMCs from the stem cell graft donor, taken from the stem cell graft. The chain joins TRBV12-3 or TRBV12-4 to TRBJ1-2; TRBD1 aligns across 11 bases. Written as DNA, the CDR3 is TGTGCCAGCAGACAACCGGGACAGGGGGGAGGCTACACCTTC. Translation gives CASRQPGQGGGYTF.